A single sample is the source of the 19 T cell receptor beta chains below, sequenced in a study of CD8+ T cells in alopecia areata. The CD4+ cells of 4 or 5 biomarker-study patients went through sorting. This sorting yielded CD25+CD127- cells. Extracted RNA was reverse transcribed into cDNA, the sequencing template. The table came from immunoSEQ multiplex PCR; TCRdb's copy has only in-frame clones and leaves some out. The sample holds some 20,000 clones; 60% to 70% are singletons and the top ten take less than 5.5%. The specimen was CD4+ Tregs sorted from blood. The receptors shown here come from a human donor with alopecia areata.

The genes are TRBV27 and TRBJ2-7, with 12 bases matching TRBD2. Per germline, CDR1 MNHEY and CDR2 SMNVEV (reference sequence). Unmatched junction bases numbered 3, after V lost 6 bases and J lost 0 bases. This CDR3 is built from 15 residues. CDR3 region: CASSQGLAGSYEQYF. The CDR3 DNA follows: TGTGCCAGCAGCCAGGGACTAGCGGGCTCCTACGAGCAGTACTTC.

The genes are TRBV28 and TRBJ1-5; 9 bases line up with TRBD1. CDR1 MDHEN and CDR2 SYDVKM come from the germline V gene. Trimming cost V 5 bases and J 1 base; bases outside gene matches: 6. The CDR3 runs to 16 residues. The CDR3 DNA follows: TGTGCCAGCAGTCTACAGGGGGCTGGGAGCAATCAGCCCCAGCATTTT. Its translation: CASSLQGAGSNQPQHF.

V and J are TRBV5-1 and TRBJ2-3, with TRBD1 matching over 7 bases. V trimming: 0 bases; J trimming: 6 bases; junction bases outside the gene matches: 7. The germline gives CDR1 SGHRS, CDR2 YFSETQ. This CDR3 spans 15 amino acids. The CDR3 nucleotides are TGCGCCAGCAGCTTGGTGACAGGGTCAGGCGATACGCAGTATTTT. Protein product: CASSLVTGSGDTQYF.

This clone was seen only a few times. The chain carries TRBV29-1 and TRBJ2-7, with 10 bases lining up with TRBD1. The length of the CDR3 is 14 residues. The V gene's germline CDR1 is SQVTM and CDR2 ANQGSEA. The trim removed 7 bases at V and 4 bases at J, leaving 10 bases unmatched. The CDR3 DNA reads as TGCAGCGCTGCCTCGGGACAGGGGTCGTACGAGCAGTACTTC. This encodes CSAASGQGSYEQYF.

This sequence joins TRBV27 and TRBJ1-4, with D possibly being TRBD1 (5 bases). CDR1 MNHEY and CDR2 SMNVEV come from the germline V gene (reference sequence). The V end was cut by 6 bases, the J end by 0 bases, with 17 bases between. This CDR3 contains 17 residues. The chain's CDR3 is CASRRTGTTATNEKLFF. In nucleotides, the CDR3 is TGTGCCAGCAGGAGGACCGGGACGACCGCAACTAATGAAAAACTGTTTTTT.

The genes are TRBV7-3 and TRBJ2-7; D is uncertain. Trimming took off 1 base at V and 3 bases at J, with 10 bases between the two ends. Germline assignment: CDR1 SGHTA and CDR2 FQGTGA. There are 14 residues in the CDR3. Here the CDR3 DNA reads TGTGCCAGCAGCTTAAAATGGAGCTACTACGAGCAGTACTTC. It codes for CASSLKWSYYEQYF.

This clone was detected only a few times. The V call is TRBV28, the J call TRBJ1-1; 7 positions agree with TRBD1. Trimming cost V 6 bases and J 3 bases; bases outside gene matches: 7. Germline V lookup: CDR1 MDHEN, CDR2 SYDVKM. This CDR3 is built from 14 residues. DNA of the CDR3: TGTGCCAGCAGGCAAGGGGGCAGGGACACTGAAGCTTTCTTT. Residues: CASRQGGRDTEAFF.

The chain couples TRBV4-1 to TRBJ2-2; 7 positions match TRBD2. The germline gives CDR1 MGHRA, CDR2 YSYEKL. The CDR3 is made up of 15 amino acids. Losses at the gene ends were 0 bases for V and 6 bases for J; bases not matched to a gene: 4. CDR3 in DNA: TGCGCCAGCAGCCAAGATCGAGGGAGGGCCGGGGAGCTGTTTTTT. Amino acids: CASSQDRGRAGELFF.

This sequence joins TRBV6-6 and TRBJ2-2; possible D gene TRBD1, 5 bases. V dropped 2 bases and J dropped 3 bases, with 10 bases sitting between them. The V gene's germline CDR1 is MNHNY and CDR2 SVGAGI (reference sequence). CDR3 length equals 15 residues. The chain's CDR3 is CASSYSRVDTGELFF. The CDR3 nucleotides are TGTGCCAGCAGTTACAGCAGGGTGGACACCGGGGAGCTGTTTTTT.

This clone turned up a few times. CDR3 region: CATSRDSLGQGPDEQFF. CDR3 nucleotides: TGTGCCACCAGCAGAGATAGTTTGGGACAGGGACCCGATGAGCAGTTCTTC. The rearrangement joins TRBV15 to TRBJ2-1; 9 bases match TRBD1. Germline V lookup: CDR1 LNHNV, CDR2 YYDKDF (reference sequence). The CDR3 loop spans 17 amino acids. V lost 0 bases, J lost 8 bases, and 11 bases stayed unmatched.

The genes are TRBV2 and TRBJ2-1; TRBD1 agrees at 8 bases. The germline V gene encodes CDR1 SNHLY and CDR2 FYNNEI. With 7 bases clipped from V and 3 bases from J, the junction kept 11 bases outside the gene matches. The CDR3 has 16 residues. For the CDR3, the DNA is TGTGCCAGCACATCTAGAGGGACAGGAGACTACAATGAGCAGTTCTTC. Residues: CASTSRGTGDYNEQFF.

The chain has TRBV30 and TRBJ2-3; D is uncertain. The germline CDR1 and CDR2 sequences are GTSNPN and SVGIG (reference sequence). The CDR3 runs to 14 residues. V was trimmed by 4 bases and J by 2 bases, leaving 13 bases between them. The CDR3 reads CAWKGLQFTDTQYF. In DNA form, the CDR3 reads TGTGCCTGGAAAGGTCTACAGTTCACAGATACGCAGTATTTT.

The chain links TRBV2 to TRBJ2-5; D call uncertain. CDR1 is SNHLY, CDR2 FYNNEI, per germline. The CDR3 totals 11 residues. With 2 bases removed from V and 6 bases from J, the gap between germline ends came to 4 bases. The CDR3 loop is CASSELKTQYF. The CDR3 DNA sequence: TGTGCCAGCAGTGAATTAAAGACCCAGTACTTC.

Relative to its sample, this clone is medium-sized. The chain couples TRBV7-2 to TRBJ1-1; D is perhaps TRBD1 (6 bases). Germline CDR1 SGHTA, CDR2 FQGNSA. The CDR3 spans 14 residues. Trimming took off 5 bases at V and 4 bases at J, with 14 bases between the two ends. The CDR3 sequence is CASSVLTGVTEAFF. CDR3 nucleotide sequence: TGTGCCAGCAGCGTCCTGACAGGAGTCACTGAAGCTTTCTTT.

The chain couples TRBV11-2 to TRBJ2-6, with D uncertain. The CDR3 covers 15 residues. In germline, CDR1 is SGHAT, CDR2 FQNNGV. V was pared by 0 bases and J by 3 bases, with 6 bases between. The CDR3 nucleotides are TGTGCCAGCAGCTTAGACGAGAGTGGGGCCAACGTCCTGACTTTC. Protein sequence: CASSLDESGANVLTF.

The chain uses TRBV5-1 and TRBJ2-2; 10 nucleotides line up with TRBD2. Germline CDR1 reads SGHRS; CDR2 reads YFSETQ. Trimming removed 4 bases from V and 7 bases from J; junction bases left unmatched: 10. This CDR3 spans 16 amino acids. Written as DNA, the CDR3 is TGCGCCAGCAGCCGAGGACTAGCGGAGCGTGGCGGGGAGCTGTTTTTT. It specifies CASSRGLAERGGELFF.

The chain recombines TRBV29-1 with TRBJ2-2, with TRBD2 identical over 9 bases. The CDR3 sequence is 13 residues long. V shed 7 bases and J 6 bases; nucleotides not matched to a gene: 6. Germline V gene data show CDR1 as SQVTM and CDR2 as ANQGSEA. The CDR3 coding sequence is TGCAGCGGTGGAGGCGGGGGGGCCGGGGAGCTGTTTTTT. Translated: CSGGGGGAGELFF.

This clone was detected once. V gene TRBV7-2 combines with J gene TRBJ2-7, with 13 bases lining up with TRBD2. V was clipped by 3 bases and J by 4 bases; unmatched bases: 0. Germline CDR1 reads SGHTA; CDR2 reads FQGNSA. There are 14 residues in the CDR3. The CDR3 DNA reads as TGTGCCAGCAGCTTGACTAGCGGGAGGTACGAGCAGTACTTC. Translating gives CASSLTSGRYEQYF.

J is TRBJ2-5 and V is TRBV11-2; no definite D call. Germline CDR1 reads SGHAT; CDR2 reads FQNNGV. Trimming removed 4 bases at V and 4 bases at J, with 22 bases between. The CDR3 covers 17 residues. The CDR3 region is CASSWGIAQGVGETQYF. The CDR3 DNA reads as TGTGCCAGCAGCTGGGGAATAGCACAAGGAGTGGGAGAGACCCAGTACTTC. The variable domain in full, with the rest retrieved from reference TRBV11-2 and TRBJ2-5, is EAGVAQSPRYKIIEKRQSVAFWCNPISGHATLYWYQQILGQGPKLLIQFQNNGVVDDSQLPKDRFSAERLKGVDSTLKIQPAKLEDSAVYLCASSWGIAQGVGETQYFGPGTRLLVL.